Listed here are 15 T cell receptor beta chains from one sample, sequenced in a study of early T cells in non-severe SARS-CoV-2 infection. Each CDR3 protein gets one entry after TCRdb re-called the 5' RACE reads with MiXCR. This sample yields more than 65,000 distinct CDR3 sequences, of which 3.5% to 6% are seen a single time; 3.6% belongs to the top ten. The material sequenced was whole blood, taken at baseline. Source of these receptors: an adult who was a healthcare worker with PCR-confirmed SARS-CoV-2 infection or an uninfected control (not recorded which). The donor label of this sample is uncertain.

This clonotype turned up a few times. This sequence joins TRBV29-1 and TRBJ1-5; 7 bases map to TRBD1. Germline-derived CDR1 and CDR2 are SQVTM and ANQGSEA. The CDR3 runs 15 residues. The V and J ends lost 6 bases and 11 bases, in that order; junction bases with no gene match: 19. The CDR3, as DNA: TGCAGCGTAGGACCCAGGGGGAGTGTTTATTCGGCCCAGCATTTT. Encoded protein: CSVGPRGSVYSAQHF.

In DNA form, the CDR3 reads TGTGCCAGCAGCTCCCAGCGGACCTCCAGCAGAGATACGCAGTATTTT. Residues: CASSSQRTSSRDTQYF. V and J are TRBV21-1 and TRBJ2-3; the D call TRBD2 from the table was never checked on the DNA. TRBV21-1 is classified as a pseudogene. The CDR3 contains 16 residues.

This clonotype was counted at least ten times. Sequence at one end of the junction differs from germline and may be a read error. The V and J genes are TRBV29-1 and TRBJ1-5, with 8 bases that match TRBD1. CDR1 SQVTM and CDR2 ANQGSEA come from the germline V gene. This CDR3 region has 12 residues. The CDR3 protein is CSGDRGNQSQHF. Here the CDR3 DNA reads TGCAGCGGCGACAGGGGCAATCAGTCCCAGCATTTT.

This clonotype was recorded a few times. V usage is TRBV11-3 and J usage is TRBJ2-1; 12 bases are a match to TRBD1. The CDR3 spans 16 residues. J lost 8 bases, V lost 2 bases, and 7 bases had no gene match. CDR1 SGHNT and CDR2 YENEEA come from the germline V gene. The CDR3 nucleotides read TGTGCCAGCAGCTTAATGGGGGACAGGGGGCGCGATGAGCAGTTCTTC. Translating it yields CASSLMGDRGRDEQFF.

This clonotype was seen ten or more times. The rearrangement links TRBV11-2 to TRBJ1-1; TRBD1 aligns across 7 bases. Losses at the gene ends were 1 base for V and 5 bases for J; bases not matched to a gene: 1. This CDR3 has 13 residues. The germline V gene encodes CDR1 SGHAT and CDR2 FQNNGV. This chain's CDR3 is CASSLGQGTEAFF. CDR3 coding DNA: TGTGCCAGCAGCTTAGGACAGGGAACTGAAGCTTTCTTT.

The table lists this clonotype with a few counts. The rearrangement uses TRBV10-1 and TRBJ2-1; D unresolved. The CDR3 is 17 amino acids. Germline CDR1 and CDR2: WNHNN and SYGVQD (reference sequence). Trimming pared 1 base from V and 0 bases from J, leaving 13 bases between. The CDR3 DNA is TGCGCCAGCAGTGAGTTCCTGATGGCGAGCTCCTACAATGAGCAGTTCTTC. Translating it yields CASSEFLMASSYNEQFF.

This clonotype was counted many times. The genes are TRBV11-1 and TRBJ1-1, with TRBD1 matching over 10 bases. CDR3 length equals 15 residues. V trimming: 5 bases; J trimming: 2 bases; junction bases outside the gene matches: 5. Germline CDR1 is SGHAT and CDR2 is FQDESV (reference sequence). The CDR3 DNA follows: TGTGCCAGCAGCCGAAGGGACAGGGGAAACACTGAAGCTTTCTTT. Translating it yields CASSRRDRGNTEAFF. The full variable domain, with the rest looked up from reference TRBV11-1 and TRBJ1-1, is EAEVAQSPRYKITEKSQAVAFWCDPISGHATLYWYRQILGQGPELLVQFQDESVVDDSQLPKDRFSAERLKGVDSTLKIQPAELGDSAMYLCASSRRDRGNTEAFFGQGTRLTVV.

This clonotype appeared a few times. This chain connects TRBV12-3 or TRBV12-4 to TRBJ2-1, with D uncertain. The germline V and J ends were trimmed by 1 base and 8 bases, with 6 bases remaining between them. This CDR3 contains 12 residues. The CDR3 coding sequence is TGTGCCAGCAGTTTAGTCGGGTATGAGCAGTTCTTC. It is translated as CASSLVGYEQFF.

This clonotype showed up just a few times. In DNA, the CDR3 is TGCGCCAGCAGTGCGATCCGACAGATTGACTATGGCTACACCTTC. Translating it yields CASSAIRQIDYGYTF. The rearrangement links TRBV10-2 to TRBJ1-2, with D tentatively TRBD1 (5 bases). Germline V CDR1 and CDR2: WSHSY, SAAADI. CDR3 length equals 15 residues. The germline V and J ends were trimmed by 4 bases and 3 bases, with 15 bases remaining between them.

The chain combines TRBV4-3 with TRBJ1-1; D possibly corresponds to TRBD1 (5 bases). Deletions cut 2 bases from V and 1 base from J, with 14 bases between. CDR1 LGHNA and CDR2 YSLEER come from the germline V gene. The CDR3 loop spans 16 amino acids. For the CDR3, the DNA is TGCGCCAGCAGCCAATCAATGGAGGGGCCGAACACTGAAGCTTTCTTT. It is translated as CASSQSMEGPNTEAFF.

This chain connects TRBV18 to TRBJ1-4, with TRBD1 as a possible D gene (6 bases). Germline-derived CDR1 and CDR2 are KGHSH and LQKENI. The CDR3 covers 17 residues. V was trimmed by 3 bases and J by 4 bases, leaving 18 bases between them. DNA for the CDR3: TGTGCCAGCTCACCGAGGTCTACAGGACAGCTTAATGAAAAACTGTTTTTT. It yields the protein CASSPRSTGQLNEKLFF.

This clonotype was found many times. The CDR3 DNA is TGCAGTGCTATGTCGCGGGGACTACAAGAGACCCAGTACTTC. Translating gives CSAMSRGLQETQYF. The chain is built from TRBV20-1 and TRBJ2-5; 7 bases are a match to TRBD2. The CDR3 has 14 residues. In germline, CDR1 is DFQATT, CDR2 SNEGSKA (reference sequence). V trimming: 4 bases; J trimming: 2 bases; junction bases outside the gene matches: 7.

Only a few counts were recorded for this clonotype. V is TRBV11-2 and J is TRBJ2-7; D perhaps matches TRBD1 (6 bases). CDR1 and CDR2 from the germline V gene are SGHAT and FQNNGV. This CDR3 has 12 amino acids. V lost 5 bases to trimming and J lost 5 bases, with 10 bases between them. This CDR3 is CASSADSNEQYF. The CDR3 DNA is TGTGCCAGCAGCGCGGACAGTAACGAGCAGTACTTC.

This clonotype came up many times. This chain uses TRBV10-1 with TRBJ1-2; D ambiguous. Germline V gene data show CDR1 as WNHNN and CDR2 as SYGVQD (reference sequence). Trimming cost V 0 bases and J 2 bases, with 7 bases left between them. The CDR3 covers 14 residues. DNA for the CDR3: TGCGCCAGCAGTGAGTCCGGCAGGAACTATGGCTACACCTTC. This gives the protein CASSESGRNYGYTF.

This clonotype has at least ten counts. This chain uses TRBV7-3 with TRBJ2-3, with D perhaps matching TRBD1 or TRBD2 (5 bases each). The CDR3 is 15 amino acids. V dropped 5 bases and J dropped 2 bases, with 14 bases sitting between them. Germline V gives CDR1 SGHTA, CDR2 FQGTGA. The CDR3 loop is CASSVRGGPTDTQYF. In DNA form, the CDR3 reads TGTGCCAGCAGCGTCCGTGGGGGTCCCACAGATACGCAGTATTTT.